This T cell receptor (beta chain) was sequenced for a study of a mutant IDH1 vaccine in newly diagnosed glioma. Study details: Radiotherapy alone preceded vaccination by 4-6 weeks; alternatively, vaccination started with temozolomide cycles.

Germline V gene data show CDR1 as SQVTM and CDR2 as ANQGSEA. The CDR3 is made up of 14 amino acids. Between the trimmed V and J ends, which lost 0 bases and 3 bases, there was a span of 12 bases. Sequencing was performed with immunoSEQ multiplex PCR; in TCRdb, only in-frame clones are kept and a portion is missing. The repertoire includes around 36,000 clones, roughly 90% of them detected once, and 2% to 3% sits in the top ten. With regard to this clone: Its matching antigen is unknown.

Time point: week 5, during vaccination. The vaccine gave 300 ug of a 20-mer mutant IDH1 peptide subcutaneously per dose. Donors had new IDH1-mutant astrocytomas of WHO grade 3 or 4 (ATRX-lost). Sequences were derived from PBMCs, sampled from a glioma patient whose treatment included an IDH1 peptide vaccine. This clonotype originated in a man between 50 and 59 years old with glioma. This rearrangement joins TRBV29-1 to TRBJ2-7; no clear D gene. CDR3 sequence reads: CSVEDLDGGYEQYF. CDR3 coding DNA: TGCAGCGTTGAAGATCTTGATGGCGGCTACGAGCAGTACTTC.